This T cell receptor beta chain is from a study of T cells in Graves' hyperthyroidism and ophthalmopathy. This clonotype was seen a handful of times. The germline gives CDR1 SQVTM, CDR2 ANQGSEA. The CDR3 sequence is 14 residues long. The germline V and J ends were trimmed by 0 bases and 3 bases, with 12 bases remaining between them. The TCR beta CDR3 regions underwent amplification using RNA transcripts as the source. The HTBI primer set served for first-round RT-PCR of the TCR CDR3. TCRdb passed the multiplex PCR reads through MiXCR, listing each CDR3 protein once. The table records hundreds of thousands of distinct CDR3 sequences, 12% to 15% of them present only once.

Material: blood. The clonotype originates from a woman between 18 and 29 years old with Graves' hyperthyroidism. The chain combines TRBV29-1 with TRBJ2-7; perhaps TRBD2 as D (6 bases). This CDR3 is CSVEDPGLSYEQYF. The CDR3, as DNA: TGCAGCGTTGAAGACCCGGGACTGAGCTACGAGCAGTACTTC.